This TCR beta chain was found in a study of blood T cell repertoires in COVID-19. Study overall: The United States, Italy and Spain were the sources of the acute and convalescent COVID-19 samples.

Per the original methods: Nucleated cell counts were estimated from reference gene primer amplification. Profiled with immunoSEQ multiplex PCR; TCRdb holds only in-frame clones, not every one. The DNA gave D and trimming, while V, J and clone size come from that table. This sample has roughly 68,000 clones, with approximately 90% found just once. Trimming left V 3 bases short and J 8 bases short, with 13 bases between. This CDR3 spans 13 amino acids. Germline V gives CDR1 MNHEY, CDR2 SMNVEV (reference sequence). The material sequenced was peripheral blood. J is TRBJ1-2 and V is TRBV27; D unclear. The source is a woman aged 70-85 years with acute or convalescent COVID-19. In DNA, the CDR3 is TGTGCCAGCAGTTTTAAGCGTCTTGGGGGCTACACCTTC. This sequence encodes CASSFKRLGGYTF.